One and the same sample provided the 8 T cell receptor beta chains below, sequenced in a study of tumor-infiltrating lymphocytes in primary liver carcinoma. Germline DNA was also extracted, and blood RNA derived from unsorted whole blood. Using a constant-region primer together with ProtoScript II reverse transcriptase, TCR beta cDNA was made from roughly 520 ng of total RNA. TCR beta libraries came from three nested multiplex PCR rounds using slightly modified ARM-PCR. Amplification in the first two PCR rounds was performed using TRBV1-TRBV30 forward primers and a C-beta reverse primer for 10 cycles each. TCRdb passed the multiplex PCR reads through MiXCR, listing each CDR3 protein once. The table shows 330,000 or so distinct CDR3 sequences, with around 60% occurring only once. Source material: peripheral blood. All receptors derive from a man aged 35-49 years with primary liver carcinoma and hepatitis B virus infection.

The J gene is TRBJ1-3, the V gene TRBV6-5; D not resolved. V was clipped by 7 bases and J by 0 bases, with 10 bases between them. Germline V lookup: CDR1 MNHEY, CDR2 SVGAGI. This CDR3 is 14 amino acids long. Written as DNA, the CDR3 is TGTGCCAGCACCTTGGATGGCTCTGGAAACACCATATATTTT. As protein: CASTLDGSGNTIYF.

About this clonotype: This may arise from a read error, as a much more abundant clone is one base away. The chain combines TRBV4-3 with TRBJ2-2; 10 nucleotides line up with TRBD2. The V gene's germline CDR1 is LGHNA and CDR2 YSLEER. This CDR3 is built from 17 residues. CDR3 amino acids: CASSQGTSGRATWELFF. CDR3 coding DNA: TGCGCCAGCAGCCAAGGGACTAGCGGCCGCGCCACCTGGGAGCTGTTTTTT.

A remark on this clonotype: A junction end diverges from the germline sequence, so it may reflect a read error. V usage is TRBV30 and J usage is TRBJ2-1; 11 bases line up with TRBD2. The CDR3 length is 13 residues. The germline V gene encodes CDR1 GTSNPN and CDR2 SVGIG (reference sequence). CDR3 sequence reads: CAWSGLAGNGQFF. In DNA, the CDR3 is TGTGCCTGGAGTGGACTAGCGGGGAATGGGCAGTTCTTC.

This clonotype has ten or more counts. V is TRBV4-2 and J is TRBJ1-2, with D unresolved. Germline-derived CDR1 and CDR2 are LGHNA and YNFKEQ. CDR3 length equals 15 residues. The germline V and J ends were trimmed by 0 bases and 3 bases, with 11 bases remaining between them. CDR3 sequence (DNA): TGTGCCAGCAGCCAAGAATACGGGGTTCACTATGGCTACACCTTC. It is translated as CASSQEYGVHYGYTF.

This sequence joins TRBV28 and TRBJ2-1; D is uncertain. V was cut by 3 bases and J by 1 base, with 7 bases left in between. CDR1 and CDR2 from the germline V gene are MDHEN and SYDVKM. This CDR3 spans 14 amino acids. Here the CDR3 DNA reads TGTGCCAGCAGTTTGAGGATGTCCTACAATGAGCAGTTCTTC. Protein sequence: CASSLRMSYNEQFF.

This clonotype was counted ten times or more. The chain combines TRBV6-2 or TRBV6-3 with TRBJ2-1, with TRBD2 matching 9 bases. Trimming removed 6 bases from V and 6 bases from J; junction bases left unmatched: 9. The CDR3 runs 15 residues. Germline V gene lookup returns CDR1 MNHEY and CDR2 SVGEGT. CDR3 nucleotides: TGTGCCAGCAGAATAGCGGGAGTTCTCCTCAATGAGCAGTTCTTC. This gives the protein CASRIAGVLLNEQFF.

As to this clonotype: The germline gene is not matched at one end of the junction; a read error may be the cause. The genes are TRBV11-2 and TRBJ2-2; tentatively, D is TRBD2 (6 bases). The CDR3 contains 16 residues. Germline loops: CDR1 SGHAT, CDR2 FQNNGV. The CDR3 spells CASIPLGDHLGGELFF. DNA for the CDR3: TGTGCCAGCATCCCCCTGGGGGACCACCTGGGCGGGGAGCTGTTTTTC.

Of note for this clonotype: At one end the junction does not follow the germline gene, possibly because of a read error. V and J are TRBV6-2 or TRBV6-3 and TRBJ2-1, with D maybe TRBD1 (5 bases). This CDR3 spans 17 amino acids. Per the germline V gene, CDR1 is MNHEY and CDR2 is SVGEGT. This chain's CDR3 is CATSYPAQGSSYNEQFF. DNA of the CDR3: TGTGCCACCAGTTATCCAGCGCAGGGTAGCTCCTACAATGAGCAGTTCTTC.